In this sample, the clone carrying this TCR beta chain turned up a few times. Recruitment covered 20 to 25 US areas and drew participants whose ages spanned roughly 18 to 90 years. Here immunoSEQ multiplex PCR was the method, and the copy in TCRdb shows in-frame clones only, minus some. The table includes roughly 220,000 clones, roughly 88% detected once. This sample is part of a study of blood T cell repertoires in COVID-19. This CDR3 is 16 amino acids long. Germline-derived CDR1 and CDR2 are MNHEY and SVGAGI. V was trimmed by 0 bases and J by 1 base, leaving 13 bases between them. The V and J genes are TRBV6-5 and TRBJ2-7; D is ambiguous. The clonotype comes from a woman in her 50s with acute COVID-19. Specimen: PBMCs or T cells enriched from blood (not recorded which). CDR3 loop: CASSYSFLETSYEQYF. The DNA for the CDR3 is TGTGCCAGCAGTTACTCTTTTTTGGAGACGTCCTACGAGCAGTACTTC.